What follows are 13 T cell receptor beta chains derived from one specimen sequenced in a study of cytomegalovirus exposure and HLA in healthy donors. Assay: immunoSEQ multiplex PCR; the TCRdb copy retains only in-frame clones and omits some. The sample consists of under 250,000 clones, over 80% of them appearing once. Sequences were obtained from PBMCs. These receptors all come from a woman aged 18 to 35 in good health and CMV-seronegative.

This clone has just one count. This chain links TRBV28 with TRBJ1-1; D may be TRBD1 (6 bases). CDR3 size: 15 residues. V was pared by 5 bases and J by 0 bases, with 13 bases between. Germline CDR1 reads MDHEN; CDR2 reads SYDVKM. CDR3 loop: CASSPAGQMNTEAFF. CDR3 sequence (DNA): TGTGCCAGCAGTCCGGCCGGACAGATGAACACTGAAGCTTTCTTT. The full variable domain, rest sourced from reference TRBV28 and TRBJ1-1, is DVKVTQSSRYLVKRTGEKVFLECVQDMDHENMFWYRQDPGLGLRLIYFSYDVKMKEKGDIPEGYSVSREKKERFSLILESASTNQTSMYLCASSPAGQMNTEAFFGQGTRLTVV.

V gene TRBV5-4 combines with J gene TRBJ2-4; perhaps TRBD2 as D (5 bases). The V end lost 6 bases, the J end lost 9 bases, and 16 bases lay between the germline ends. The CDR3 consists of 13 residues. In germline, CDR1 is SGHNT, CDR2 YYREEE (reference sequence). CDR3 region: CASTRERNRIQYF. The CDR3 bases are TGTGCCAGCACCCGGGAAAGGAATCGCATTCAGTACTTC.

The J gene is TRBJ1-2, the V gene TRBV2; a possible D gene is TRBD1 (6 bases). This CDR3 has 13 amino acids. Germline V gene sequence: CDR1 SNHLY, CDR2 FYNNEI. V was shortened by 4 bases and J by 3 bases, with 9 bases between the two germline ends. CDR3 DNA sequence: TGTGCCAGCAGTGCTAACAGGGACTATGGCTACACCTTC. This gives the protein CASSANRDYGYTF.

The chain combines TRBV19 with TRBJ1-2; TRBD1 is a possible D gene (5 bases). V lost 5 bases to trimming and J lost 8 bases, with 15 bases between them. Germline V gives CDR1 LNHDA, CDR2 SQIVND (reference sequence). The CDR3 sequence is 13 residues long. The CDR3 DNA follows: TGTGCCAGTAGTGCAGGGCCCCCGGGAGGCTACACCTTC. This sequence encodes CASSAGPPGGYTF.

The chain joins TRBV18 to TRBJ2-7; D not certain. The CDR3 has 14 residues. Germline CDR1 reads KGHSH; CDR2 reads LQKENI. Trimming removed 1 base at V and 3 bases at J, with 10 bases between. The CDR3 DNA sequence: TGTGCCAGCTCACCACGAGGATTGCTCTACGAGCAGTACTTC. Translating it yields CASSPRGLLYEQYF.

This chain links TRBV2 with TRBJ1-4, with D perhaps TRBD1 (5 bases). V lost 2 bases, J lost 7 bases, and 17 bases lay in between. The CDR3 is made up of 16 amino acids. Looked up from germline, CDR1 is SNHLY and CDR2 is FYNNEI. CDR3 in amino acids: CASSELGPREGEKLFF. Here the CDR3 DNA reads TGTGCCAGCAGTGAATTGGGGCCCCGGGAAGGTGAAAAACTGTTTTTT.

The CDR3 protein is CSVEDRGFRTGELFF. The CDR3 region has the DNA TGCAGCGTTGAAGATCGGGGGTTCCGCACCGGGGAGCTGTTTTTT. This sequence joins TRBV29-1 and TRBJ2-2, with D perhaps TRBD2 (6 bases). This CDR3 is 15 amino acids long. Trimming removed 0 bases at V and 4 bases at J, with 12 bases between. Germline CDR1 is SQVTM and CDR2 is ANQGSEA.

The chain has TRBV11-2 and TRBJ2-1, with 8 bases that match TRBD2. Germline trimming cut 0 bases from V and 3 bases from J; bases unmatched to any gene: 7. The CDR3 is 17 amino acids. Looked up from germline, CDR1 is SGHAT and CDR2 is FQNNGV. The CDR3 DNA reads as TGTGCCAGCAGCTTAGAGGAGCGGGAGATCGGCTACAATGAGCAGTTCTTC. Translating gives CASSLEEREIGYNEQFF.

The CDR3 loop is CASGSAGVTEQYF. CDR3 DNA sequence: TGTGCCAGCGGCAGCGCGGGAGTAACCGAGCAGTACTTC. The chain joins TRBV6-5 to TRBJ2-7, with 7 bases fitting TRBD2. Germline CDR1 MNHEY, CDR2 SVGAGI. Trimming at V came to 8 bases and at J to 6 bases, leaving 10 bases not matched to a gene. The CDR3 spans 13 residues.

The chain links TRBV29-1 to TRBJ2-2; 7 bases are shared with TRBD1. From germline, CDR1 is SQVTM and CDR2 ANQGSEA. The CDR3 runs to 14 residues. The V segment lost 6 bases and the J segment 2 bases; nucleotides outside the gene matches: 6. The CDR3: CSVPGTANTGELFF. CDR3 coding DNA: TGCAGCGTCCCCGGGACAGCAAACACCGGGGAGCTGTTTTTT.

The rearrangement joins TRBV5-1 to TRBJ2-3; D gene ambiguous. Germline V CDR1 and CDR2: SGHRS, YFSETQ. The CDR3 is 14 amino acids. The V end lost 7 bases, the J end lost 1 base, and 13 bases lay between the germline ends. The DNA for the CDR3 is TGCGCCAGCGAACCAGGACGGGGCACAGATACGCAGTATTTT. It encodes CASEPGRGTDTQYF.

This clone was detected only once. V is TRBV9 and J is TRBJ2-7; the D gene is possibly TRBD1 (6 bases). CDR1 and CDR2 from the germline V gene are SGDLS and YYNGEE. This CDR3 comprises 14 residues. V lost 4 bases and J lost 0, with 11 bases in between. The CDR3 sequence is CASSPQGSSYEQYF. The CDR3 DNA follows: TGTGCCAGCAGCCCACAGGGATCCTCCTACGAGCAGTACTTC.

The chain carries TRBV5-6 and TRBJ1-5; D not resolved. The CDR3 has 16 amino acids. Germline V lookup: CDR1 SGHDT, CDR2 YYEEEE. Trimming shortened V by 0 bases and J by 1 base, and 11 bases separated the two germline ends. This chain's CDR3 is CASSLGGRPSNQPQHF. In DNA form, the CDR3 reads TGTGCCAGCAGCTTGGGAGGTCGCCCGAGCAATCAGCCCCAGCATTTT.